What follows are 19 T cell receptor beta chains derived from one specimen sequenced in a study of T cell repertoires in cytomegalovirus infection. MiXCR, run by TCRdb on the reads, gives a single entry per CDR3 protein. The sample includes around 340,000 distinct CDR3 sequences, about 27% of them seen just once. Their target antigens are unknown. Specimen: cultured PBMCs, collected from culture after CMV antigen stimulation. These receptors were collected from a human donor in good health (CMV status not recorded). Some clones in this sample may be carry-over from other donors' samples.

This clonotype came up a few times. The CDR3 DNA follows: TGTGCCAGCAGCTCATCGCGAGACACCGGGGAGCTGTTTTTT. It translates to CASSSSRDTGELFF. The rearrangement links TRBV11-2 to TRBJ2-2, with D uncertain. V was shortened by 4 bases and J by 3 bases, with 9 bases between the two germline ends. There are 14 residues in the CDR3. The V gene's germline CDR1 is SGHAT and CDR2 FQNNGV.

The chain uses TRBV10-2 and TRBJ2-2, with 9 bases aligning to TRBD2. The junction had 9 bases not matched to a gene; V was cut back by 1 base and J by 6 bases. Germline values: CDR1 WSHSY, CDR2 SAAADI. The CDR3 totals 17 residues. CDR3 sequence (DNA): TGCGCCAGCAGTGAGTGGCGGGGGGGCGCGATTCCCGGGGAGCTGTTTTTT. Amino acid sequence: CASSEWRGGAIPGELFF.

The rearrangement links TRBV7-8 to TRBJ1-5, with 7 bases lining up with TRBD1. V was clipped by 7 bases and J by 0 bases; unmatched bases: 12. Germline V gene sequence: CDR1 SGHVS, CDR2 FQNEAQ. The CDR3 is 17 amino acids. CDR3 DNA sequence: TGTGCCAGCACCCCCGTACAGGGGATTACTAGCAATCAGCCCCAGCATTTT. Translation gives CASTPVQGITSNQPQHF.

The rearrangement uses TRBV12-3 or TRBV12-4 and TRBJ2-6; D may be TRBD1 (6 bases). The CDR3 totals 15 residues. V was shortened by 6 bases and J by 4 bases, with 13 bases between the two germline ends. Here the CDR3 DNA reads TGTGCCAGCAGCATGACAGGTGGCGGGGCCAACGTCCTGACTTTC. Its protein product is CASSMTGGGANVLTF.

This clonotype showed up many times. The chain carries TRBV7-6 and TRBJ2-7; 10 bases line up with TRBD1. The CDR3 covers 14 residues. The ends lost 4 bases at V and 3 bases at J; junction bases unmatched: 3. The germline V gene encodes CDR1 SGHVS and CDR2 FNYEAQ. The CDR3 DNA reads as TGTGCCAGCAGCTCGGGACAGGGGAACTACGAGCAGTACTTC. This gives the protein CASSSGQGNYEQYF.

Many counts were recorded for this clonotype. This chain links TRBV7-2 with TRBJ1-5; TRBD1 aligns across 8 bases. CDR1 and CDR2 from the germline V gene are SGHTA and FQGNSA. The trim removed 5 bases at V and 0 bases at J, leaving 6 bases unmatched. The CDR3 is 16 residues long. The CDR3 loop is CASSTQGGYSNQPQHF. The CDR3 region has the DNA TGTGCCAGCAGCACACAGGGGGGTTATAGCAATCAGCCCCAGCATTTT.

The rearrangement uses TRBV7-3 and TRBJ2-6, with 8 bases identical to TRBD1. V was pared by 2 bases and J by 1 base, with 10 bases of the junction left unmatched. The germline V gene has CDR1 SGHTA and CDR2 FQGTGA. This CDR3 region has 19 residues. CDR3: CASSLYAGGVGSGANVLTF. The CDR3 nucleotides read TGTGCCAGCAGCTTATACGCAGGGGGCGTAGGGTCTGGGGCCAACGTCCTGACTTTC.

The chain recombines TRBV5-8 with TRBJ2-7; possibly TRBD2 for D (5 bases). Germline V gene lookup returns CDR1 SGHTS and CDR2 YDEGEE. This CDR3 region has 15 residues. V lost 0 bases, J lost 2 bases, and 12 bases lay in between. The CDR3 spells CASSLASGKAYEQYF. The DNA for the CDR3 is TGTGCCAGCAGCTTGGCCTCGGGAAAAGCCTACGAGCAGTACTTC.

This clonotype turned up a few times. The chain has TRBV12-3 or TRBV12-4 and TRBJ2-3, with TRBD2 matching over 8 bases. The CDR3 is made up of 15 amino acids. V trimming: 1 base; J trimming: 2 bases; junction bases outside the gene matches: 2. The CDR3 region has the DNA TGTGCCAGCAGTTTAGACGGGGGGGTCACAGATACGCAGTATTTT. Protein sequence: CASSLDGGVTDTQYF.

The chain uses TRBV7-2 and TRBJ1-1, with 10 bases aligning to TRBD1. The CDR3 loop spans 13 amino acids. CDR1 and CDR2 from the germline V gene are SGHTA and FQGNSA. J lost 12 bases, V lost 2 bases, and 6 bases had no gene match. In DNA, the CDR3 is TGTGCCAGCAGCTTAAGCCGACAGGGGGCGACTTTCTTT. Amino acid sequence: CASSLSRQGATFF.

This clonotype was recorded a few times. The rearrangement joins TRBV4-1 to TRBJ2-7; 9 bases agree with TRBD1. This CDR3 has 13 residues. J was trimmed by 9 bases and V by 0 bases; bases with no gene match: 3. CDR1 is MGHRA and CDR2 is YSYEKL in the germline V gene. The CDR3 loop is CASSQDRGQGQYF. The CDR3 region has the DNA TGCGCCAGCAGCCAAGATCGGGGACAGGGGCAGTACTTC.

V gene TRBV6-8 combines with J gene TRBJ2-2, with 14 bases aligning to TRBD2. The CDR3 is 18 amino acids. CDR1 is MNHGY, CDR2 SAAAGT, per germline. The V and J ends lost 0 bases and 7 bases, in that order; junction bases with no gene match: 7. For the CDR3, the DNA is TGTGCCAGCAGTTACTCCCGACTAGCGGGGGGGCAAAACGGGGAGCTGTTTTTT. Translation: CASSYSRLAGGQNGELFF.

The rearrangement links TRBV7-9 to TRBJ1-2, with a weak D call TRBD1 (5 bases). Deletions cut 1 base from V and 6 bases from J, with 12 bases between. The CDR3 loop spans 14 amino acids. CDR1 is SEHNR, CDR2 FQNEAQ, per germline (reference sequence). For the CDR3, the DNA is TGTGCCAGCAGCTTAGAGGGAGGGGTAGATGGCTACACCTTC. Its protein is CASSLEGGVDGYTF.

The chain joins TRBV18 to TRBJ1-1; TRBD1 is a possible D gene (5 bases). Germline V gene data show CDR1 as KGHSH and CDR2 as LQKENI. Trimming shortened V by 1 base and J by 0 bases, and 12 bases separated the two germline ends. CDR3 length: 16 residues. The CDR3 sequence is CASSPLSGTVNTEAFF. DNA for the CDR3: TGTGCCAGCTCACCACTCTCCGGGACGGTGAACACTGAAGCTTTCTTT.

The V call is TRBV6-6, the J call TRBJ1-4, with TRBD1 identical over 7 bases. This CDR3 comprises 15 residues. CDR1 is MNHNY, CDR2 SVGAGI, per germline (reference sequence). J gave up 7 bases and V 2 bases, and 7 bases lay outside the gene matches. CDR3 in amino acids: CASSYLRGQGEKLFF. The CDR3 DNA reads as TGTGCCAGCAGTTACCTGAGGGGGCAGGGTGAAAAACTGTTTTTT.

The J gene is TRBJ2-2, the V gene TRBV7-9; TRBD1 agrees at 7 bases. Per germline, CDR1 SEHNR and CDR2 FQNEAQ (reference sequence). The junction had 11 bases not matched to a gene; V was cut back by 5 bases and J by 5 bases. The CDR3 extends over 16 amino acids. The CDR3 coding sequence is TGTGCCAGCAGCCATGGACAGGTCCCCAGAACCGGGGAGCTGTTTTTT. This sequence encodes CASSHGQVPRTGELFF.

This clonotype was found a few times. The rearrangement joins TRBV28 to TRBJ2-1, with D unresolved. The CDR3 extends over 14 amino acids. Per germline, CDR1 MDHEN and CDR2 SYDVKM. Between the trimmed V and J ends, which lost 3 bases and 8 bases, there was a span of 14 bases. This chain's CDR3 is CASSFPAVIDEQFF. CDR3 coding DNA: TGTGCCAGCAGTTTCCCCGCGGTCATCGATGAGCAGTTCTTC.

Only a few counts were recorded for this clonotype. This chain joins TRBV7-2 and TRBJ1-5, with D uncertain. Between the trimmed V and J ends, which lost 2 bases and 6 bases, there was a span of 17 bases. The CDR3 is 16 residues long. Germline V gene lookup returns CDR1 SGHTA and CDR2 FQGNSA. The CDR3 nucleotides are TGTGCCAGCAGCTTAATGGGCAGATCGACTGGTCAGCCCCAGCATTTT. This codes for CASSLMGRSTGQPQHF.

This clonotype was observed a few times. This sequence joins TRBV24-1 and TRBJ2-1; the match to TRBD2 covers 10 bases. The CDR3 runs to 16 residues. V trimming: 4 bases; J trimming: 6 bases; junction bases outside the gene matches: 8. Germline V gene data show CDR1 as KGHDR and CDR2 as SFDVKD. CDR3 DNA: TGTGCCACCAGTGACCCTAGCGGGAGAGGCGGCAATGAGCAGTTCTTC. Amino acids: CATSDPSGRGGNEQFF.